This TCR beta chain is drawn from a study of beta chain features in type 1 diabetes. The CDR3 spans 15 residues. CDR1 and CDR2 from the germline V gene are KGHSH and LQKENI. Trimming took off 5 bases at V and 1 base at J, with 12 bases between the two ends. This clone was found a few times. Donors underwent one heparinised blood draw, approximately 120 mL on average. Every isolated RNA sample was fully reverse transcribed, so sequencing captured expressed TCRB transcripts. Using immunoSEQ multiplex PCR, the repertoire was profiled, and TCRdb retains in-frame clones only, with some absent. Of under 450,000 clones listed, roughly 15% were seen once; the top ten hold 0.019%.

Input material: naive CD4+ T cells from blood. The clonotype originates from a woman between 18 and 29 years old in good health. The J gene is TRBJ1-5, the V gene TRBV18; perhaps TRBD1 as D (6 bases). The CDR3 DNA follows: TGTGCCAGCTCATCCGACAGGTTAAGCAATCAGCCCCAGCATTTT. This encodes CASSSDRLSNQPQHF.